Each of the 14 T cell receptor beta chains below was sequenced from the same sample in a study of CD8+ T cells in alopecia areata. RNA, once extracted, was reverse transcribed into cDNA for use as the sequencing template. The method was immunoSEQ multiplex PCR; TCRdb's version includes in-frame clones alone and lacks a portion of them. The data show 150,000 to 200,000 clones, approximately 59% seen once. This specimen consisted of CD4+ T cells sorted from blood, obtained at week 0. The origin of the receptors is a human donor with alopecia areata.

This sequence joins TRBV15 and TRBJ2-2; maybe TRBD2 (5 bases). CDR1 and CDR2 (germline): LNHNV, YYDKDF (reference sequence). Trimming shortened V by 0 bases and J by 1 base, and 9 bases separated the two germline ends. The CDR3 is made up of 16 amino acids. This chain's CDR3 is CATSREEDLNTGELFF. The CDR3 nucleotides read TGTGCCACCAGCAGAGAAGAGGACTTGAACACCGGGGAGCTGTTTTTT.

This chain connects TRBV5-1 to TRBJ2-1; possible D gene TRBD1, 5 bases. From germline, CDR1 is SGHRS and CDR2 YFSETQ. The length of the CDR3 is 16 residues. V lost 3 bases, J lost 8 bases, and 21 bases lay in between. The CDR3 nucleotides are TGCGCCAGCAGCTGGCGTCGTGGGGCAGAGTCACATGAGCAGTTCTTC. Translated: CASSWRRGAESHEQFF.

The V call is TRBV27, the J call TRBJ1-6; maybe TRBD1 (5 bases). CDR1 is MNHEY, CDR2 SMNVEV, per germline (reference sequence). This CDR3 region has 15 residues. V lost 8 bases, J lost 10 bases, and 21 bases lay in between. CDR3 DNA: TGTGCCAGCGCCAATCGTAGGGGAGTGAGGTCACCCCTCCACTTT. Its translation is CASANRRGVRSPLHF.

The chain joins TRBV29-1 to TRBJ2-2; the D gene is possibly TRBD2 (6 bases). CDR3 length: 14 residues. The V gene's germline CDR1 is SQVTM and CDR2 ANQGSEA. Trimming pared 6 bases from V and 3 bases from J, leaving 14 bases between. In nucleotides, the CDR3 is TGCAGCGTGACCGGGGGAAAAGACACCGGGGAGCTGTTTTTT. Residues: CSVTGGKDTGELFF.

V gene TRBV7-9 combines with J gene TRBJ1-1; D is uncertain. V lost 4 bases, J lost 5 bases, and 17 bases lay in between. The length of the CDR3 is 15 residues. In germline, CDR1 is SEHNR, CDR2 FQNEAQ (reference sequence). This CDR3 is CASSSPALGMTEAFF. In DNA, the CDR3 is TGTGCCAGCAGCTCACCTGCTCTAGGTATGACTGAAGCTTTCTTT.

The chain carries TRBV27 and TRBJ2-7, with a possible D match to TRBD2 (5 bases). Germline V CDR1 and CDR2: MNHEY, SMNVEV (reference sequence). V was cut by 4 bases and J by 2 bases, with 12 bases left in between. CDR3 size: 14 residues. This CDR3 reads CASSSLGIAYEQYF. CDR3 in DNA: TGTGCCAGCAGTTCCCTCGGGATAGCCTACGAGCAGTACTTC.

The chain recombines TRBV5-1 with TRBJ2-5; no clear D gene. Germline V gene lookup returns CDR1 SGHRS and CDR2 YFSETQ. The V end lost 1 base, the J end lost 1 base, and 8 bases lay between the germline ends. This CDR3 comprises 14 residues. The chain's CDR3 is CASSLRLPQETQYF. As DNA, the CDR3 is TGCGCCAGCAGCTTGCGACTGCCCCAAGAGACCCAGTACTTC.

The V gene is TRBV5-6, the J gene TRBJ2-7; D unclear. Trimming stripped 4 bases from V and 2 bases from J, with 16 bases between. Per germline, CDR1 SGHDT and CDR2 YYEEEE. This CDR3 is built from 15 residues. The CDR3 DNA sequence: TGTGCCAGCAGCCCTGACCCGTCTAGTACCTACGAGCAGTACTTC. Protein: CASSPDPSSTYEQYF.

The chain employs TRBV7-9 and TRBJ2-2; D uncertain. CDR1 SEHNR and CDR2 FQNEAQ come from the germline V gene (reference sequence). The CDR3 is 12 amino acids. Deletions cut 7 bases from V and 10 bases from J, with 13 bases between. CDR3 amino acids: CASNPQELELFF. In DNA form, the CDR3 reads TGTGCCAGCAACCCCCAGGAGTTGGAGCTGTTTTTT.

Written as DNA, the CDR3 is TGTGCCAGCAGTGCGGACGTTCGAGCTGAAAAACTGTTTTTT. Residues: CASSADVRAEKLFF. The chain employs TRBV6-5 and TRBJ1-4; D not certain. The CDR3 is 14 amino acids. V lost 5 bases, J lost 7 bases, and 14 bases lay in between. The germline V gene encodes CDR1 MNHEY and CDR2 SVGAGI.

This clone occurred a few times. The chain employs TRBV29-1 and TRBJ2-3, with TRBD2 identical over 9 bases. Germline trimming cut 3 bases from V and 1 base from J; bases unmatched to any gene: 8. This CDR3 spans 16 amino acids. The germline V gene encodes CDR1 SQVTM and CDR2 ANQGSEA. DNA of the CDR3: TGCAGCGTTGATGGAAGTAGCGGGGGAGGCACAGATACGCAGTATTTT. As protein: CSVDGSSGGGTDTQYF.

This clone came up once. The chain carries TRBV6-5 and TRBJ2-2; D remains ambiguous. V lost 5 bases, J lost 1 base, and 5 bases lay in between. The CDR3 spans 13 residues. Germline V gives CDR1 MNHEY, CDR2 SVGAGI. CDR3 region: CASSQWNTGELFF. The CDR3 nucleotides are TGTGCCAGCAGTCAATGGAACACCGGGGAGCTGTTTTTT.

The chain has TRBV2 and TRBJ2-3, with 12 bases that match TRBD2. The CDR3 covers 15 residues. Per the germline V gene, CDR1 is SNHLY and CDR2 is FYNNEI. V lost 6 bases, J lost 6 bases, and 7 bases stayed unmatched. CDR3 in amino acids: CASSEPSGGADTQYF. The CDR3 bases are TGTGCCAGCAGCGAACCTAGCGGGGGGGCGGATACGCAGTATTTT.

This clone showed up just once. The genes are TRBV6-6 and TRBJ1-1, with a possible D match to TRBD1 (5 bases). Germline V gene lookup returns CDR1 MNHNY and CDR2 SVGAGI (reference sequence). V was shortened by 6 bases and J by 0 bases, with 8 bases between the two germline ends. The CDR3 totals 13 residues. CDR3 region: CASSPGLNTEAFF. CDR3 coding DNA: TGTGCCAGCAGCCCGGGGCTGAACACTGAAGCTTTCTTT.